These 11 T cell receptor beta chains came from one sample sequenced in a study of regulatory T cells in long-lasting Graves disease. Time point indicated: newly diagnosed GD, antithyroid drugs for less than 3 months. PBMC RNA served as the TCR library source. Construction of the TCR beta libraries employed iRepertoire HTBI primers in conjunction with Arm-PCR of CDR3 regions. TCRdb independently ran MiXCR on the multiplex PCR reads; one entry per CDR3 protein. The profile shows more than 450,000 distinct CDR3 sequences, roughly 17% of them singletons. The data were also submitted as part of a second study, on T cells in Graves' hyperthyroidism and ophthalmopathy.

The sequenced sample was peripheral blood mononuclear cells (PBMCs), obtained at new diagnosis, from a patient treated with antithyroid drugs. The source of these receptors is a middle-aged man with Graves disease.

This clonotype occurred many times. The CDR3 nucleotides read TGTGCCAGCACCCGACTAGTTGATGAGCAGTTCTTC. Its protein is CASTRLVDEQFF. This chain links TRBV7-9 with TRBJ2-1; tentatively, D is TRBD2 (6 bases). V was shortened by 7 bases and J by 8 bases, with 12 bases between the two germline ends. CDR1 is SEHNR, CDR2 FQNEAQ, per germline (reference sequence). The CDR3 length is 12 residues.

The V call is TRBV5-1, the J call TRBJ2-7; 7 nucleotides match TRBD1. This CDR3 has 13 amino acids. V lost 0 bases to trimming and J lost 7 bases; unmatched junction nucleotides: 4. Germline V gene data show CDR1 as SGHRS and CDR2 as YFSETQ. CDR3 protein: CASSLERGREQYF. DNA of the CDR3: TGCGCCAGCAGCTTGGAGAGGGGGCGAGAGCAGTACTTC.

The chain links TRBV29-1 to TRBJ1-5; D gene uncertain. Germline lookup yields CDR1 SQVTM and CDR2 ANQGSEA. V lost 6 bases, J lost 4 bases, and 10 bases lay in between. CDR3 length: 12 residues. CDR3 nucleotides: TGCAGCGTCGGGCGGGAGAATCAGCCCCAGCATTTT. Its translation is CSVGRENQPQHF.

The chain uses TRBV19 and TRBJ1-5, with 7 positions matching TRBD1. CDR1 and CDR2 (germline): LNHDA, SQIVND (reference sequence). CDR3 size: 15 residues. J gave up 0 bases and V 4 bases, and 3 bases lay outside the gene matches. This chain's CDR3 is CASSTRTGSNQPQHF. Written as DNA, the CDR3 is TGTGCCAGTAGTACCCGGACAGGTAGCAATCAGCCCCAGCATTTT.

This clonotype appeared many times. This rearrangement joins TRBV6-2 or TRBV6-3 to TRBJ2-5; D call uncertain. The ends were cut back, 0 bases at V and 5 bases at J, with 7 bases in the middle. CDR1 MNHEY and CDR2 SVGEGT come from the germline V gene. This CDR3 has 13 amino acids. The DNA of the CDR3 is TGTGCCAGCAGTTACTCTGTCGGGGAGACCCAGTACTTC. It specifies CASSYSVGETQYF.

The chain has TRBV14 and TRBJ1-2; TRBD1 aligns across 7 bases. Looked up from germline, CDR1 is SGHDN and CDR2 is FVKESK. The CDR3 spans 14 residues. After removal of 3 bases from V and 6 bases from J, the junction contained 7 bases not matched to a gene. The CDR3 region has the DNA TGTGCCAGCAGCCACCTGACCGGGACAGATGGCTACACCTTC. Its protein is CASSHLTGTDGYTF.

The rearrangement links TRBV5-4 to TRBJ2-7, with D unresolved. This CDR3 is built from 14 residues. Germline CDR1 and CDR2: SGHNT and YYREEE (reference sequence). Trimming pared 1 base from V and 2 bases from J, leaving 10 bases between. The CDR3 sequence: CASSLFLVPYEQYF. CDR3 bases: TGTGCCAGCAGCTTGTTCCTGGTGCCCTACGAGCAGTACTTC.

This clonotype has ten or more counts. The chain couples TRBV28 to TRBJ2-3; perhaps TRBD1 as D (6 bases). This CDR3 contains 14 residues. CDR1 MDHEN and CDR2 SYDVKM come from the germline V gene. With 3 bases removed from V and 2 bases from J, the gap between germline ends came to 9 bases. The CDR3 region has the DNA TGTGCCAGCAGTTTGACAGGATACACAGATACGCAGTATTTT. Its translation: CASSLTGYTDTQYF.

This clonotype was seen only a few times. The chain combines TRBV3-1 with TRBJ2-5; the match to TRBD2 covers 13 bases. This CDR3 has 17 amino acids. The J segment lost 4 bases and the V segment lost 0 bases, leaving 5 bases of the junction unmatched. Germline lookup yields CDR1 LGHDT and CDR2 YNNKEL (reference sequence). CDR3 nucleotides: TGTGCCAGCAGCCAAGATCGGACTAGCGGGAGAAGAGAGACCCAGTACTTC. This gives the protein CASSQDRTSGRRETQYF.

With regard to this clonotype: The junction and the germline gene differ at one end; a read error may be behind it. This rearrangement joins TRBV5-1 to TRBJ1-1; no definite D call. The CDR3 has 11 residues. Germline CDR1 and CDR2: SGHRS and YFSETQ. CDR3 sequence: CASSGNTEASF. The CDR3, as DNA: TGCGCCAGCAGCGGGAACACTGAAGCTTCCTTT.

This clonotype was seen only a few times. The chain has TRBV2 and TRBJ2-1; TRBD1 is a possible D gene (6 bases). CDR1 and CDR2 from the germline V gene are SNHLY and FYNNEI. The V and J ends lost 6 bases and 2 bases respectively, with 20 bases between them. This CDR3 spans 17 amino acids. The CDR3 loop is CASRNLVVGATYNEQFF. The CDR3 DNA follows: TGTGCCAGCAGGAATCTTGTGGTGGGGGCCACCTACAATGAGCAGTTCTTC. Full variable domain (rest looked up from reference TRBV2 and TRBJ2-1): EPEVTQTPSHQVTQMGQEVILRCVPISNHLYFYWYRQILGQKVEFLVSFYNNEISEKSEIFDDQFSVERPDGSNFTLKIRSTKLEDSAMYFCASRNLVVGATYNEQFFGPGTRLTVL.